The 17 T cell receptor beta chains below were found in one sample sequenced in a study of T cell changes during pregnancy in multiple sclerosis (dated by TCRdb to the late 2010s). Receptor libraries were prepared by the immunoSEQ multiplex PCR assay. Imported from immuneACCESS, the table was reduced by TCRdb to in-frame sequences with V and J called. These copies leave out some clones; in studies compared against another copy, an unresolved V gene accounts for under half, and the cause of the remainder is not known. The sample yields about 57,000 clones; around 89% were counted once. Over 1.5% of the sample belongs to the ten largest clones. The sequencing here drew on peripheral blood, taken after pregnancy. All receptors derive from a female donor with multiple sclerosis, enrolled in a pregnancy study.

The V call is TRBV28, the J call TRBJ1-4; possibly TRBD1 for D (6 bases). The CDR3 contains 15 residues. CDR1 MDHEN and CDR2 SYDVKM come from the germline V gene. Trimming removed 5 bases at V and 6 bases at J, with 16 bases between. The CDR3 here is CASSIPGPGDEKLFF. CDR3 sequence (DNA): TGTGCCAGCAGTATACCGGGACCAGGGGATGAAAAACTGTTTTTT.

Notes on this clone: One end of the junction fails to match germline, which may point to a read error. Other DNA sequences in this sample translate to the same CDR3. The CDR3, as DNA: TGTGCCAGCAGCCCCGGACAGGGGATCTCCTACGAACAGTACTTC. Its translation: CASSPGQGISYEQYF. The J gene is TRBJ2-7, the V gene TRBV11-2, with 9 bases lining up with TRBD1. This CDR3 has 15 residues. The germline V gene has CDR1 SGHAT and CDR2 FQNNGV.

This chain joins TRBV28 and TRBJ1-5, with unresolved D. Per the germline V gene, CDR1 is MDHEN and CDR2 is SYDVKM. V lost 5 bases, J lost 5 bases, and 7 bases lay in between. This CDR3 is built from 12 residues. CDR3 DNA sequence: TGTGCCAGCAGTGCCCCAGATCAGCCCCAGCATTTT. This encodes CASSAPDQPQHF.

The count of this clone is one. The chain is built from TRBV28 and TRBJ2-1; 9 nucleotides agree with TRBD2. J gave up 1 base and V 6 bases, and 1 base lay outside the gene matches. The CDR3 loop spans 14 amino acids. CDR1 is MDHEN and CDR2 is SYDVKM in the germline V gene. In DNA form, the CDR3 reads TGTGCCAGCAGGAGCGGGGGGTCCTACAATGAGCAGTTCTTC. Translation gives CASRSGGSYNEQFF.

The rearrangement links TRBV18 to TRBJ2-1, with a weak D call TRBD1 (6 bases). Deletions cut 6 bases from V and 7 bases from J, with 16 bases between. CDR1 and CDR2 (germline): KGHSH, LQKENI. This CDR3 comprises 14 residues. The CDR3 loop is CASSSFQQGNEQFF. CDR3 nucleotide sequence: TGTGCCAGCTCTTCATTCCAACAGGGAAATGAGCAGTTCTTC.

This chain uses TRBV10-3 with TRBJ2-5; D gene uncertain. V shed 0 bases and J shed 5 bases, with 10 bases lying between them. Germline loops: CDR1 ENHRY, CDR2 SYGVKD. The CDR3 is 14 amino acids. CDR3 protein: CAISESNAQETQYF. In DNA form, the CDR3 reads TGTGCCATCAGTGAGTCGAACGCCCAGGAGACCCAGTACTTC.

This chain joins TRBV10-1 and TRBJ1-1; D ambiguous. The CDR3 length is 15 residues. Between the trimmed V and J ends, which lost 11 bases and 1 base, there was a span of 20 bases. Germline V CDR1 and CDR2: WNHNN, SYGVQD (reference sequence). The CDR3 nucleotides are TGCGCCCGTCAATCGAGTAACCTCCCGAACACTGAAGCTTTCTTT. Protein product: CARQSSNLPNTEAFF.

V is TRBV5-1 and J is TRBJ1-1, with no clear D. Trimming removed 0 bases from V and 0 bases from J, with 9 bases in between. The CDR3 runs 15 residues. Germline-derived CDR1 and CDR2 are SGHRS and YFSETQ. CDR3 in DNA: TGCGCCAGCAGCTTGGTATCAGATATGAACACTGAAGCTTTCTTT. Protein product: CASSLVSDMNTEAFF. The full variable domain, with the rest looked up from reference TRBV5-1 and TRBJ1-1, is KAGVTQTPRYLIKTRGQQVTLSCSPISGHRSVSWYQQTPGQGLQFLFEYFSETQRNKGNFPGRFSGRQFSNSRSEMNVSTLELGDSALYLCASSLVSDMNTEAFFGQGTRLTVV.

The chain is built from TRBV4-1 and TRBJ1-5, with D maybe TRBD1 (5 bases). The V end lost 3 bases, the J end lost 3 bases, and 12 bases lay between the germline ends. The CDR3 runs 15 residues. CDR1 and CDR2 (germline): MGHRA, YSYEKL. CDR3 in DNA: TGCGCCAGCAGCCAGGCTGACAGATACAATCAGCCCCAGCATTTT. This codes for CASSQADRYNQPQHF.

This chain links TRBV15 with TRBJ1-5; 12 nucleotides line up with TRBD1. CDR3 length: 17 amino acids. CDR1 and CDR2 (germline): LNHNV, YYDKDF (reference sequence). Unmatched junction bases numbered 11, after V lost 5 bases and J lost 6 bases. The CDR3 coding sequence is TGTGCCACCAGCGAGAGGGTGGGACAGGGGGCGAGTCAGCCCCAGCATTTT. Its translation: CATSERVGQGASQPQHF. The full variable domain, completed using reference TRBV15 and TRBJ1-5, is DAMVIQNPRYQVTQFGKPVTLSCSQTLNHNVMYWYQQKSSQAPKLLFHYYDKDFNNEADTPDNFQSRRPNTSFCFLDIRSPGLGDTAMYLCATSERVGQGASQPQHFGDGTRLSIL.

In the case of this clone: Its ends do not fully match the called genes, so a read error is possible. Other DNA variants within this sample encode the same CDR3. The gene calls are TRBV2 and TRBJ1-6; 9 bases align to TRBD1. CDR1 is SNHLY, CDR2 FYNNEI, per germline. The CDR3 spans 13 residues. The CDR3 spells CASTPGQGTPLHF. Written as DNA, the CDR3 is TGCGCCAGCACCCCGGGACAGGGTACCCCCCTCCACTTT.

The chain joins TRBV19 to TRBJ1-3; D remains unclear. The germline V gene encodes CDR1 LNHDA and CDR2 SQIVND (reference sequence). The V gene lost 1 base and the J gene lost 4 bases, with 11 bases spanning the gap. The CDR3 is made up of 15 amino acids. DNA for the CDR3: TGTGCCAGTAGTATAGGTCCTGCGGGCGGAAACACCATATATTTT. Residues: CASSIGPAGGNTIYF.

This clone was seen a few times. CDR3 DNA sequence: TGTGCCAGTCTGACAGGGGAGACTGAAGCTTTCTTT. Residues: CASLTGETEAFF. This chain uses TRBV6-5 with TRBJ1-1; 8 bases fit TRBD1. This CDR3 has 12 amino acids. Germline V gene lookup returns CDR1 MNHEY and CDR2 SVGAGI. V lost 9 bases to trimming and J lost 5 bases; unmatched junction nucleotides: 5.

This chain links TRBV7-3 with TRBJ2-1; D unresolved. This CDR3 spans 15 amino acids. V was clipped by 2 bases and J by 0 bases, with 8 bases between them. Looked up from germline, CDR1 is SGHTA and CDR2 is FQGTGA. The CDR3 nucleotides read TGTGCCAGCAGCTTAGCGCCAGGCTCCTACAATGAGCAGTTCTTC. As protein: CASSLAPGSYNEQFF.

The chain combines TRBV5-1 with TRBJ2-7; tentative D call: TRBD2 (5 bases). Germline CDR1 SGHRS, CDR2 YFSETQ. Between the trimmed V and J ends, which lost 7 bases and 0 bases, there was a span of 11 bases. This CDR3 spans 13 amino acids. This CDR3 is CASGEPHSYEQYF. The CDR3 DNA sequence: TGCGCCAGCGGGGAGCCTCACTCCTACGAGCAGTACTTC.

The V and J genes are TRBV7-8 and TRBJ1-2; the D gene is possibly TRBD1 (6 bases). The CDR3 runs 15 residues. V was trimmed by 1 base and J by 3 bases, leaving 12 bases between them. CDR1 and CDR2 (germline): SGHVS, FQNEAQ. Written as DNA, the CDR3 is TGTGCCAGCAGCTTAGGGGCACCAGGGGACTATGGCTACACCTTC. Amino acids: CASSLGAPGDYGYTF.

The chain couples TRBV7-2 to TRBJ2-3; D is unresolved. Germline V gene sequence: CDR1 SGHTA, CDR2 FQGNSA. V was cut by 5 bases and J by 2 bases, with 8 bases left in between. The CDR3 loop spans 13 amino acids. The CDR3 here is CASSPPYTDTQYF. Here the CDR3 DNA reads TGTGCCAGCAGCCCCCCGTACACAGATACGCAGTATTTT.